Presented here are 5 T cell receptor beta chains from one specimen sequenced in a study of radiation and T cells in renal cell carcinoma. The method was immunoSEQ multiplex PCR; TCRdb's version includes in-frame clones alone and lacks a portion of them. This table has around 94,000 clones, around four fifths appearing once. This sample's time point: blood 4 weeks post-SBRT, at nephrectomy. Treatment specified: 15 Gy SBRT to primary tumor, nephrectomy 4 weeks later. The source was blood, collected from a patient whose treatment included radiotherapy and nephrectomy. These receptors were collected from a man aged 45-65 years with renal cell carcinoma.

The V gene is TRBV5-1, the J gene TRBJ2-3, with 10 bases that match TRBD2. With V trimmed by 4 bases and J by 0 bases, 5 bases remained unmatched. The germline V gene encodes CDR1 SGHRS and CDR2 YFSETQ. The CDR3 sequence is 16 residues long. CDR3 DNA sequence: TGCGCCAGCAGCGCGGGACTAGCGTTTAGCACAGATACGCAGTATTTT. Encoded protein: CASSAGLAFSTDTQYF.

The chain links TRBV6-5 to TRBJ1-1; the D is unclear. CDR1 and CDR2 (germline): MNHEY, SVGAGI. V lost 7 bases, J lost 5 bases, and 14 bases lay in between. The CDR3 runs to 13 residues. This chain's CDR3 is CASTPPRGTEAFF. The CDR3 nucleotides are TGTGCCAGCACCCCACCCAGAGGGACTGAAGCTTTCTTT.

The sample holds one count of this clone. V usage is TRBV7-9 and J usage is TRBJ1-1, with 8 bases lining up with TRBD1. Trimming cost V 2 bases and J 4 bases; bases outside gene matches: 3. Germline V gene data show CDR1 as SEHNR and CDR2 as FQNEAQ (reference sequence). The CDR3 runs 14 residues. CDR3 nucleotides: TGTGCCAGCAGCTTAAGGACAGGGAGCACTGAAGCTTTCTTT. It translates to CASSLRTGSTEAFF.

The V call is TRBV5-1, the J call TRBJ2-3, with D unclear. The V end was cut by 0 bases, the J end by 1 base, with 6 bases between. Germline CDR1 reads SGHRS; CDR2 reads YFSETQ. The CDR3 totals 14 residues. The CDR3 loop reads CASSLAQGTDTQYF. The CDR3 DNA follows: TGCGCCAGCAGCTTGGCCCAGGGCACAGATACGCAGTATTTT.

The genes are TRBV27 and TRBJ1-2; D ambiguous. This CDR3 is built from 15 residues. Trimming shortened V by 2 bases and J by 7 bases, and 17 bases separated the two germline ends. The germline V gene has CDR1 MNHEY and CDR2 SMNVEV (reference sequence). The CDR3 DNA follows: TGTGCCAGCAGTTTAGCAGGACCGACCACCGCTGGCTACACCTTC. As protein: CASSLAGPTTAGYTF.